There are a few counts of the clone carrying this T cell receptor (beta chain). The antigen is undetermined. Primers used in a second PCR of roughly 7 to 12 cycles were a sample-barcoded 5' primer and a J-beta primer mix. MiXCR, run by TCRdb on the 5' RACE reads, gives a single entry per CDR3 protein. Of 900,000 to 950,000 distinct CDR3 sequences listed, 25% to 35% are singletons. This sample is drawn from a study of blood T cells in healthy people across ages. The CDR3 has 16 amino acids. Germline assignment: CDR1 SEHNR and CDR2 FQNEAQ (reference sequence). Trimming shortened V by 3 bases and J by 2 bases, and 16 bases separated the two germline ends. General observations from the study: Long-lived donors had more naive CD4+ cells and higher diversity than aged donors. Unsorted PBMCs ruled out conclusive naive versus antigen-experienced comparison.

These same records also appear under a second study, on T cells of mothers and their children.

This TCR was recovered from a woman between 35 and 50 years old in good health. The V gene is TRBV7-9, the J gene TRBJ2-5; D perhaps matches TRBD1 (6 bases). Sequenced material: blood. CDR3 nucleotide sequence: TGTGCCAGCAGCTTGGGGGTGAGGACAGCACAAGAGACCCAGTACTTC. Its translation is CASSLGVRTAQETQYF. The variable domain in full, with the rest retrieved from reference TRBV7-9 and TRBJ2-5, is DTGVSQNPRHKITKRGQNVTFRCDPISEHNRLYWYRQTLGQGPEFLTYFQNEAQLEKSRLLSDRFSAERPKGSFSTLEIQRTEQGDSAMYLCASSLGVRTAQETQYFGPGTRLLVL.